These 21 T cell receptor beta chains were all obtained from the same sample, sequenced in a study of beta chain features in type 1 diabetes. These receptors have no known antigen. Isolated RNA was reverse transcribed in full, so expressed TCRB transcripts were sequenced. Some clones are missing from TCRdb's copy, which holds only in-frame ones; the method was immunoSEQ multiplex PCR. The profile covers over 150,000 clones, with approximately 7.9% appearing a single time and around 0.5% taken by the ten largest. Findings of the study overall: Moderately but significantly shorter TCRB CDR3s were found in Type 1 diabetes patients in all four CD4+ subsets.

The sample consisted of central memory CD4+ T cells from blood. These receptors came from a man between 18 and 35 years old with type 1 diabetes.

The chain is built from TRBV11-2 and TRBJ1-1, with 8 bases that match TRBD1. The CDR3 extends over 13 amino acids. The junction had 8 bases not matched to a gene; V was cut back by 4 bases and J by 10 bases. The germline CDR1 and CDR2 sequences are SGHAT and FQNNGV. CDR3 nucleotides: TGTGCCAGCAGCTACACTCTTACAGGGGGAGCTTTCTTT. Translation: CASSYTLTGGAFF.

This clone showed up just a few times. V is TRBV7-2 and J is TRBJ2-5; D not resolved. CDR1 and CDR2 from the germline V gene are SGHTA and FQGNSA. This CDR3 contains 13 residues. V dropped 8 bases and J dropped 5 bases, with 15 bases sitting between them. The CDR3 sequence is CASRRHMAETQYF. The CDR3, as DNA: TGTGCCAGCCGCAGACACATGGCGGAGACCCAGTACTTC.

In this sample, this clone turned up a few times. This sequence joins TRBV6-4 and TRBJ2-1, with 9 bases matching TRBD1. Unmatched junction bases numbered 4, after V lost 3 bases and J lost 7 bases. The germline V gene has CDR1 MRHNA and CDR2 SNTAGT. This CDR3 has 14 amino acids. The CDR3 protein is CASSEQQGANEQFF. Written as DNA, the CDR3 is TGTGCCAGCAGTGAACAACAGGGGGCTAATGAGCAGTTCTTC.

This clone has at least ten counts. V and J are TRBV7-9 and TRBJ2-5, with 7 bases fitting TRBD2. Unmatched junction bases numbered 11, after V lost 5 bases and J lost 5 bases. The CDR3 extends over 15 amino acids. Germline V gene lookup returns CDR1 SEHNR and CDR2 FQNEAQ (reference sequence). CDR3 amino acids: CASSPAFAGVETQYF. The CDR3 DNA follows: TGTGCCAGCAGCCCCGCTTTCGCGGGGGTGGAGACCCAGTACTTC.

The gene calls are TRBV28 and TRBJ2-2; 12 bases are a match to TRBD1. Trimming cost V 5 bases and J 8 bases; bases outside gene matches: 9. Germline assignment: CDR1 MDHEN and CDR2 SYDVKM. The CDR3 has 16 amino acids. The CDR3, as DNA: TGTGCCAGCAGTACACCGGGACAGGGGGCTGGTGGGGAGCTGTTTTTT. Its protein product is CASSTPGQGAGGELFF.

CDR3 region: CASSISGTSYEQYF. The CDR3 nucleotides read TGTGCCAGTAGTATAAGCGGCACCTCCTACGAGCAGTACTTC. The V call is TRBV19, the J call TRBJ2-7, with D perhaps TRBD2 (5 bases). This CDR3 spans 14 amino acids. Germline-derived CDR1 and CDR2 are LNHDA and SQIVND (reference sequence). V lost 2 bases to trimming and J lost 0 bases, with 8 bases between them.

The chain carries TRBV25-1 and TRBJ2-5; 8 bases are a match to TRBD1. Germline V gives CDR1 MGHDK, CDR2 SYGVNS. This CDR3 spans 15 amino acids. V gave up 5 bases and J gave up 2 bases; unmatched junction bases: 7. The CDR3 reads CASSRRDRQQETQYF. CDR3 in DNA: TGTGCCAGCAGTCGACGGGACAGGCAACAAGAGACCCAGTACTTC.

The chain combines TRBV5-5 with TRBJ1-2; the match to TRBD1 covers 7 bases. CDR3 length: 16 residues. Losses at the gene ends were 4 bases for V and 6 bases for J; bases not matched to a gene: 15. Germline V gene data show CDR1 as SGHKS and CDR2 as YYEKEE (reference sequence). The CDR3 region has the DNA TGTGCCAGCAGCCCTTTGGGAACGACAGGGAATAATGGCTACACCTTC. It codes for CASSPLGTTGNNGYTF.

This clone was seen many times. CDR3 residues: CASSPGLAGGLSEQYF. In DNA, the CDR3 is TGTGCCAGCAGTCCGGGACTAGCGGGGGGGCTGTCCGAGCAGTACTTC. The V gene is TRBV27, the J gene TRBJ2-7; 16 positions match TRBD2. The CDR3 is 16 amino acids. Germline CDR1 is MNHEY and CDR2 is SMNVEV (reference sequence). After removal of 5 bases from V and 6 bases from J, the junction contained 7 bases not matched to a gene.

In nucleotides, the CDR3 is TGTGCCAGTAAAGAGGCAGGACAGGTCCAAGAGACCCAGTACTTC. Translating gives CASKEAGQVQETQYF. The J gene is TRBJ2-5, the V gene TRBV19; 7 bases are shared with TRBD1. Trimming took 7 bases from V and 1 from J; bases not matched to a gene: 9. The CDR3 covers 15 residues. The germline V gene encodes CDR1 LNHDA and CDR2 SQIVND (reference sequence). The full variable domain, its missing parts supplied by reference TRBV19 and TRBJ2-5, is DGGITQSPKYLFRKEGQNVTLSCEQNLNHDAMYWYRQDPGQGLRLIYYSQIVNDFQKGDIAEGYSVSREKKESFPLTVTSAQKNPTAFYLCASKEAGQVQETQYFGPGTRLLVL.

The sample holds a few counts of this clone. This rearrangement joins TRBV28 to TRBJ1-2, with D maybe TRBD1 (6 bases). From germline, CDR1 is MDHEN and CDR2 SYDVKM. V was trimmed by 8 bases and J by 4 bases, leaving 14 bases between them. The CDR3 is made up of 13 amino acids. CDR3 DNA sequence: TGTGCCAGCGGCCGGACAGCTCCCTATGGCTACACCTTC. Protein sequence: CASGRTAPYGYTF.

The table lists this clone with a few counts. The gene calls are TRBV27 and TRBJ1-2; a possible D gene is TRBD1 (6 bases). Trimming left V 3 bases short and J 6 bases short, with 17 bases between. Germline CDR1 is MNHEY and CDR2 is SMNVEV (reference sequence). The CDR3 runs to 15 residues. This chain's CDR3 is CASSFRAGESHGYTF. Written as DNA, the CDR3 is TGTGCCAGCAGTTTTCGGGCAGGGGAGAGTCATGGCTACACCTTC.

This clone was seen only a few times. The chain carries TRBV30 and TRBJ2-7, with TRBD1 matching 9 bases. The CDR3 loop spans 14 amino acids. Trimming took 2 bases from V and 8 from J; bases not matched to a gene: 10. Germline V gene sequence: CDR1 GTSNPN, CDR2 SVGIG (reference sequence). The CDR3 region is CAWSLQGARDKQYF. The CDR3 DNA reads TGTGCCTGGAGTCTACAGGGGGCGAGGGATAAGCAGTACTTC.

This clone was counted a few times. The junction and the germline gene differ at one end; a read error may be behind it. This rearrangement joins TRBV6-6 to TRBJ2-1; 11 bases match TRBD1. This CDR3 has 13 amino acids. Germline CDR1 reads MNHNY; CDR2 reads SVGAGI (reference sequence). CDR3 nucleotide sequence: TGTGCCAGCAGTCTAGGACAGGGGGCGTTTCAACTCTTC. It translates to CASSLGQGAFQLF.

The chain joins TRBV5-6 to TRBJ1-6; 9 bases align to TRBD1. Germline V gene data show CDR1 as SGHDT and CDR2 as YYEEEE. J was trimmed by 4 bases and V by 3 bases; bases with no gene match: 11. The CDR3 is 18 amino acids. The CDR3, as DNA: TGTGCCAGCAGCTCGGGACAGGGTTTGAATTTTTATAATTCACCCCTCCACTTT. Translating gives CASSSGQGLNFYNSPLHF.

The chain employs TRBV6-6 and TRBJ2-3, with 7 bases lining up with TRBD2. Trimming cost V 6 bases and J 1 base; bases outside gene matches: 4. Germline V gives CDR1 MNHNY, CDR2 SVGAGI (reference sequence). CDR3 length equals 14 residues. DNA of the CDR3: TGTGCCAGCAGCCGACTAGCCGGCACAGATACGCAGTATTTT. Its translation is CASSRLAGTDTQYF.

This rearrangement joins TRBV7-2 to TRBJ2-7; tentatively, D is TRBD2 (7 bases). Trimming left V 3 bases short and J 2 bases short, with 11 bases between. The CDR3 extends over 14 amino acids. Germline-derived CDR1 and CDR2 are SGHTA and FQGNSA. The CDR3 bases are TGTGCCAGCAGCTTTGGGGGGGGCGCCTACGAGCAGTACTTC. Translated, it gives CASSFGGGAYEQYF. The full variable domain, with the rest looked up from reference TRBV7-2 and TRBJ2-7, is GAGVSQSPSNKVTEKGKDVELRCDPISGHTALYWYRQSLGQGLEFLIYFQGNSAPDKSGLPSDRFSAERTGGSVSTLTIQRTQQEDSAVYLCASSFGGGAYEQYFGPGTRLTVT.

For this clone: Other DNA sequences in this sample translate to the same CDR3. This chain uses TRBV6-6 with TRBJ2-1; 7 bases match TRBD2. With V trimmed by 8 bases and J by 7 bases, 5 bases remained unmatched. Germline V gene data show CDR1 as MNHNY and CDR2 as SVGAGI (reference sequence). The CDR3 has 12 amino acids. The CDR3 region has the DNA TGTGCCAGCTCCCTTAGCGGGAATGAGCAGTTCTTC. Residues: CASSLSGNEQFF.

CDR3 in DNA: TGTGCCAGCAGGCCGCATCAGGTGATGAACACTGAAGCTTTCTTT. This gives the protein CASRPHQVMNTEAFF. V usage is TRBV27 and J usage is TRBJ1-1; no firm D call. V was shortened by 6 bases and J by 0 bases, with 14 bases between the two germline ends. The CDR3 is 15 amino acids. Germline CDR1 and CDR2: MNHEY and SMNVEV (reference sequence).

The chain uses TRBV5-4 and TRBJ2-3, with a tentative D call TRBD2 (7 bases). Germline lookup yields CDR1 SGHNT and CDR2 YYREEE (reference sequence). V was trimmed by 4 bases and J by 3 bases, leaving 15 bases between them. The CDR3 consists of 15 residues. Written as DNA, the CDR3 is TGTGCCAGCAGCGGGGGGGGCGGGACGACAGATACGCAGTATTTT. Residues: CASSGGGGTTDTQYF. Full variable domain (rest looked up from reference TRBV5-4 and TRBJ2-3): ETGVTQSPTHLIKTRGQQVTLRCSSQSGHNTVSWYQQALGQGPQFIFQYYREEENGRGNFPPRFSGLQFPNYSSELNVNALELDDSALYLCASSGGGGTTDTQYFGPGTRLTVL.

The chain employs TRBV6-5 and TRBJ1-2, with 7 bases lining up with TRBD1. Germline V lookup: CDR1 MNHEY, CDR2 SVGAGI. With V trimmed by 5 bases and J by 3 bases, 9 bases remained unmatched. This CDR3 region has 15 residues. As DNA, the CDR3 is TGTGCCAGCAGTCCCCTCGTCAGGGGGGACTATGGCTACACCTTC. Translated, it gives CASSPLVRGDYGYTF.